The entry that follows covers one TCR beta chain sequence. V shed 1 base and J shed 8 bases, with 12 bases lying between them. Looked up from germline, CDR1 is SGHDT and CDR2 is YYEEEE. The CDR3 covers 14 residues. This sample is part of a study of blood T cell repertoires in COVID-19. Repertoires were generated with immunoSEQ multiplex PCR, while TCRdb's copy carries only in-frame clones and drops some. Of over 350,000 clones listed, approximately 87% are singletons. The rearrangement uses TRBV5-6 and TRBJ1-4; perhaps TRBD1 as D (6 bases). This TCR came from a woman between 45 and 60 years old who had recovered from COVID-19. The sample was PBMCs or T cells enriched from blood (not recorded which). The CDR3 here is CASSLRAGVEKLFF. The CDR3 nucleotides read TGTGCCAGCAGCTTGAGGGCAGGGGTCGAAAAACTGTTTTTT.